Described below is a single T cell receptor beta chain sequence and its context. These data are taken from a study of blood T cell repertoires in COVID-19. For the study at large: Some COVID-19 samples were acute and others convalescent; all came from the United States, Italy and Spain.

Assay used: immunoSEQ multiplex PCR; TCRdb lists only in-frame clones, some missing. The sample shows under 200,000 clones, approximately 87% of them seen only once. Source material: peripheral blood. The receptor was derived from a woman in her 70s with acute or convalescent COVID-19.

As DNA, the CDR3 is TGTGCCAGCAGCTTCAGGGCAGGGACTGAAGCTTTCTTT. This gives the protein CASSFRAGTEAFF. The chain uses TRBV11-2 and TRBJ1-1; tentatively, D is TRBD1 (5 bases). Trimming took 3 bases from V and 5 from J, leaving 10 bases between them. The CDR3 has 13 amino acids. The germline CDR1 and CDR2 sequences are SGHAT and FQNNGV.